What follows describes a single TCR beta chain. The CDR3 has 16 residues. Germline CDR1 is MDHEN and CDR2 is SYDVKM. Losses at the gene ends were 3 bases for V and 8 bases for J; bases not matched to a gene: 13. Authors' data handling: How many nucleated cells were present was estimated from reference gene primer amplification. Some clones are missing from TCRdb's copy, which holds only in-frame ones; the method was immunoSEQ multiplex PCR. V, J and clone size derive from that table, while D and trimming were established from the DNA sequence. The sample includes around 310,000 clones, about 90% seen only once; the top ten take roughly a tenth. Enrollees, about 18 to 89 years old, lived in 24 US areas. Symptom resolution, clearance, or two negative PCRs marked the recovered donors of Cohort 3. The data derive from a study of blood T cell repertoires in COVID-19.

The receptor was derived from a woman aged 25 to 39 who had recovered from COVID-19. The sequenced material came from PBMCs or T cells enriched from blood (not recorded which). The rearrangement links TRBV28 to TRBJ1-2; 9 bases line up with TRBD1. For the CDR3, the DNA is TGTGCCAGCAGTTTTTTGCTCGGGACAGGGCAGGGGGGCTACACCTTC. Its translation is CASSFLLGTGQGGYTF.